A selection of T cell receptor beta chains follows, all from one sample in a study of cytomegalovirus exposure and HLA in healthy donors. The repertoire was sequenced with immunoSEQ multiplex PCR; TCRdb's copy has only in-frame clones and lacks some. The sample consists of roughly 230,000 clones, less than 95% of them appearing once. Sequencing was carried out using PBMCs. These receptors were obtained from a woman in her twenties or thirties in good health and CMV-seronegative. The conserved cysteine and the conserved F or W are not part of the CDR3 here. Fields, in order: V gene, CDR3 protein.

>TRBV18
ASSLLARGYDEQY
>TRBV2
ASRVLAGGPEQY
>TRBV4-1
ASSQERRQGVLNYGYT
>TRBV14
ASSHRGSGELF
>TRBV29-1
SVTGTGILNTGELF
>TRBV6-4
ASSDVAGAPDTQY
>TRBV7-9
ASSWTGSYQETQY
>TRBV29-1
SVGTGGNYGYT
>TRBV5-4
ASSLGLVSSNEQF
>TRBV6-1
ASRTGVTEAF
>TRBV7-3
ASSISGPDTQY
>TRBV7-3
ASSETGGIDEQY
>TRBV18
ASSPVGVGTQY
>TRBV7-8
ASSGGEDWFSGANVLT
>TRBV28
ASSSGLAIYEQY
>TRBV14
ASSPSGAGIQY
>TRBV28
ASSSQQGSYGYT
>TRBV2
ASRRDRKGETQY
>TRBV5-1
ASSLDGDSYNEQF
>TRBV4-2
ASSRSGRAGDTQY
>TRBV6-5
ASTLGQGAFNEQF
>TRBV2
ASSRGADTQY
>TRBV28
AGKQGAEGYT
>TRBV28
ASRTGWDEQY
>TRBV7-9
ASSLVPSGTYEQY
>TRBV7-8
ASSLSGPYQPQH
>TRBV19
ASGLGQGNSNQPQH
>TRBV6-1
ASPLAGVDYNEQF
>TRBV4-3
ASSRNSAGAGDTQY
>TRBV9
ASSRGTASYEQY
>TRBV27
ASSLFSANYEQY
>TRBV15
ATSSLVASGNTIY
>TRBV19
ASSIRDGEPQH
>TRBV4-2
ASSQGGGGVGYT
>TRBV27
ASSSPTRSNEQF
>TRBV2
ASKADSYEQY
>TRBV11-2
ASSLNPGRNEQF
>TRBV2
ASCDRGAINQPQH
>TRBV7-2
ASSPSMAGVRTGELF
>TRBV5-1
ASSGGWGGYNEQF
>TRBV10-3
AIGTSNTDTQY
>TRBV18
ASSPGPANEQY
>TRBV18
ASSPRVAGGYNEQF
>TRBV29-1
SVVLGDRLY
>TRBV7-3
ASSPYLAGGGELF
>TRBV5-6
ASSQGTVYEQY
>TRBV4-2
ASHSGYNEQF
>TRBV10-2
ASSWTSSSYNEQF
>TRBV28
ASTFRGHGANVLT
>TRBV19
ASARGSGTTYEQY
>TRBV9
ASSVEGHSNQPQH
>TRBV6-5
ARTGTGDVGEQY
>TRBV5-1
ASSLVGGVSADTQY